Each of the 24 T cell receptor beta chains below was sequenced from the same sample in a study of naive and memory T cell subsets. The beta constant-region primer was an equimolar mix of two oligonucleotides covering TRBC1 and TRBC2. TCRdb called the UMI-ligation and nested PCR reads again in MiXCR, with one record for every CDR3 protein. This sample yields some 83,000 distinct CDR3 sequences, of which about an eighth are seen a single time; over 0.75% belongs to the top ten. Material: central memory CD4+ T cells from blood. These receptors all come from a human donor in good health.

With respect to this clonotype: A read error may be the cause here, since a much bigger clone is one base away. The genes are TRBV9 and TRBJ2-3; TRBD2 matches 7 bases. The CDR3 runs to 15 residues. V lost 7 bases and J lost 1; bases outside the gene matches: 9. Germline V gene data show CDR1 as SGDLS and CDR2 as YYNGEE. CDR3 sequence: CASGFRDYRTDTQYF. CDR3 coding DNA: TGTGCCAGCGGCTTCCGGGACTATCGCACAGATACGCAGTATTTT.

This clonotype has just a few counts. CDR3 sequence (DNA): TGTGCCAGCAGTCCCGGACTAGCGGGAGCAAGGGATACGCAGTATTTT. Encoded protein: CASSPGLAGARDTQYF. The chain carries TRBV12-3 or TRBV12-4 and TRBJ2-3; the match to TRBD2 covers 13 bases. This CDR3 has 16 residues. V shed 5 bases and J 6 bases; nucleotides not matched to a gene: 8.

This clonotype was seen a handful of times. CDR3 sequence: CASSLIPGQGTPEQYF. As DNA, the CDR3 is TGTGCCAGCAGCCTGATCCCGGGACAGGGAACCCCCGAGCAGTACTTC. The chain recombines TRBV7-2 with TRBJ2-7; TRBD1 matches at 9 bases. Trimming removed 5 bases from V and 6 bases from J; junction bases left unmatched: 14. The germline V gene encodes CDR1 SGHTA and CDR2 FQGNSA. The CDR3 covers 16 residues.

A few counts support this clonotype. The V call is TRBV6-5, the J call TRBJ1-1; 10 bases fit TRBD1. Germline trimming cut 0 bases from V and 5 bases from J; bases unmatched to any gene: 18. The germline V gene has CDR1 MNHEY and CDR2 SVGAGI. The CDR3 covers 20 residues. CDR3 in DNA: TGTGCCAGCAGTTACTCCCCTGCACTTATAGAACCGGGACAGGGGACTGAAGCTTTCTTT. Its translation: CASSYSPALIEPGQGTEAFF.

This clonotype was counted at least ten times. This rearrangement joins TRBV7-2 to TRBJ2-2; D gene uncertain. The germline V gene has CDR1 SGHTA and CDR2 FQGNSA. The CDR3 loop spans 14 amino acids. Trimming left V 0 bases short and J 0 bases short, with 2 bases between. The CDR3 DNA is TGTGCCAGCAGCTTAGCTCCGAACACCGGGGAGCTGTTTTTT. Translation gives CASSLAPNTGELFF.

This clonotype was detected ten times or more. This chain joins TRBV29-1 and TRBJ1-1; no clear D gene. Germline V gene data show CDR1 as SQVTM and CDR2 as ANQGSEA. V dropped 6 bases and J dropped 7 bases, with 12 bases sitting between them. The CDR3 length is 11 residues. Written as DNA, the CDR3 is TGCAGCGTCGTCGGGCGCGGTGAAGCTTTCTTT. Amino acids: CSVVGRGEAFF.

This clonotype was seen ten or more times. V and J are TRBV5-1 and TRBJ2-7; 12 bases agree with TRBD2. CDR1 and CDR2 (germline): SGHRS, YFSETQ. Trimming removed 5 bases from V and 4 bases from J; junction bases left unmatched: 7. The CDR3 loop spans 15 amino acids. CDR3 residues: CASRSTSGRLYEQYF. DNA of the CDR3: TGCGCCAGCAGATCTACTAGCGGGAGGTTATACGAGCAGTACTTC.

In this sample, this clonotype turned up many times. V gene TRBV7-8 combines with J gene TRBJ2-7; 7 nucleotides align to TRBD2. The CDR3 has 16 residues. Germline values: CDR1 SGHVS, CDR2 FQNEAQ. V trimming: 1 base; J trimming: 5 bases; junction bases outside the gene matches: 11. The CDR3 loop is CASSLVITASGDEQYF. CDR3 nucleotide sequence: TGTGCCAGCAGCTTAGTGATCACAGCAAGCGGGGACGAGCAGTACTTC.

This clonotype was counted many times. V gene TRBV10-2 combines with J gene TRBJ2-3; possible D gene TRBD2, 5 bases. The V gene's germline CDR1 is WSHSY and CDR2 SAAADI. With 8 bases removed from V and 2 bases from J, the gap between germline ends came to 11 bases. The length of the CDR3 is 13 residues. This chain's CDR3 is CASRGLLTDTQYF. CDR3 coding DNA: TGCGCCAGCCGCGGGTTACTCACAGATACGCAGTATTTT.

This clonotype has a handful of counts. The V gene is TRBV20-1, the J gene TRBJ1-2; no clear D gene. Between the trimmed V and J ends, which lost 3 bases and 7 bases, there was a span of 15 bases. Germline loops: CDR1 DFQATT, CDR2 SNEGSKA (reference sequence). This CDR3 spans 13 amino acids. This chain's CDR3 is CSASDGDTGGYTF. In DNA form, the CDR3 reads TGCAGTGCTAGCGACGGCGATACGGGTGGCTACACCTTC.

The chain employs TRBV20-1 and TRBJ2-5; 10 positions match TRBD2. The CDR3 is made up of 13 amino acids. With 5 bases clipped from V and 1 base from J, the junction kept 1 base outside the gene matches. Germline CDR1 reads DFQATT; CDR2 reads SNEGSKA (reference sequence). This chain's CDR3 is CSARTSGQETQYF. The CDR3, as DNA: TGCAGTGCTCGGACTAGCGGCCAAGAGACCCAGTACTTC.

This clonotype was seen a few times. The gene calls are TRBV12-3 or TRBV12-4 and TRBJ1-3, with unresolved D. The CDR3 consists of 12 residues. V lost 7 bases, J lost 2 bases, and 6 bases lay in between. CDR3 DNA sequence: TGTGCCAGCATTCGGACTGGAAACACCATATATTTT. Protein: CASIRTGNTIYF.

This clonotype was seen ten or more times. The CDR3 here is CASSLRSGGAEQFF. CDR3 sequence (DNA): TGTGCCAGCAGCTTGAGGTCAGGGGGGGCTGAGCAGTTCTTC. The chain couples TRBV5-4 to TRBJ2-1; D is perhaps TRBD1 or TRBD2 (7 bases each). The germline gives CDR1 SGHNT, CDR2 YYREEE (reference sequence). Trimming stripped 1 base from V and 9 bases from J, with 14 bases between. The CDR3 is 14 residues long.

This rearrangement joins TRBV21-1 to TRBJ2-4; no check of the table's D call, TRBD2, against the DNA was made. TRBV21-1 is noted as a pseudogene. The CDR3 covers 16 residues. The CDR3 nucleotides read TGTGCCAGCAGCTTCCCCGCAGGTTCAACGAGGGACATTCAGTACTTC. Translating it yields CASSFPAGSTRDIQYF.

This clonotype has a count of ten or more. The rearrangement uses TRBV7-2 and TRBJ2-5, with D perhaps TRBD1 (5 bases). This CDR3 has 13 amino acids. Trimming left V 4 bases short and J 2 bases short, with 8 bases between. Germline CDR1 SGHTA, CDR2 FQGNSA. The CDR3 here is CASSSTAQETQYF. In DNA form, the CDR3 reads TGTGCCAGCAGCTCGACAGCGCAAGAGACCCAGTACTTC. The whole variable domain, remainder taken from reference TRBV7-2 and TRBJ2-5, is GAGVSQSPSNKVTEKGKDVELRCDPISGHTALYWYRQSLGQGLEFLIYFQGNSAPDKSGLPSDRFSAERTGGSVSTLTIQRTQQEDSAVYLCASSSTAQETQYFGPGTRLLVL.

This clonotype was counted only a few times. The chain recombines TRBV3-1 with TRBJ1-1, with 8 bases that match TRBD1. CDR3 length equals 14 residues. Trimming removed 3 bases from V and 3 bases from J; junction bases left unmatched: 3. Germline CDR1 is LGHDT and CDR2 is YNNKEL (reference sequence). The CDR3 here is CASSQQDRDTEAFF. The CDR3 nucleotides are TGTGCCAGCAGCCAGCAGGACAGGGACACTGAAGCTTTCTTT.

The genes are TRBV28 and TRBJ1-5; D possibly corresponds to TRBD1 (5 bases). Trimming stripped 7 bases from V and 3 bases from J, with 19 bases between. The CDR3 spans 16 residues. Germline CDR1 reads MDHEN; CDR2 reads SYDVKM. The CDR3 region has the DNA TGTGCCAGCACCTCCCTGTCACGGGGGACCAATCAGCCCCAGCATTTT. The encoded protein is CASTSLSRGTNQPQHF.

This clonotype was seen a handful of times. The CDR3 sequence: CSVGDRRSFGYTF. Here the CDR3 DNA reads TGCAGCGTAGGGGACAGGAGATCCTTCGGCTACACCTTC. The chain has TRBV29-1 and TRBJ1-2; 8 positions agree with TRBD1. The germline CDR1 and CDR2 sequences are SQVTM and ANQGSEA. The CDR3 has 13 residues. The J segment lost 8 bases and the V segment lost 6 bases, leaving 11 bases of the junction unmatched.

The genes are TRBV29-1 and TRBJ2-4; D may correspond to TRBD1 or TRBD2 (5 bases each). Germline-derived CDR1 and CDR2 are SQVTM and ANQGSEA. Between the trimmed V and J ends, which lost 4 bases and 2 bases, there was a span of 18 bases. This CDR3 spans 16 amino acids. The CDR3 DNA sequence: TGCAGCGTTGCGGGGAGTGGGGGTACAACCAAAAACATTCAGTACTTC. It translates to CSVAGSGGTTKNIQYF.

In its sample, this clonotype was seen many times. The rearrangement links TRBV7-2 to TRBJ2-1; D gene unclear. The V gene's germline CDR1 is SGHTA and CDR2 FQGNSA. V was trimmed by 1 base and J by 8 bases, leaving 9 bases between them. The CDR3 totals 13 residues. In DNA, the CDR3 is TGTGCCAGCAGCTTAGAGAGTAGAGATGAGCAGTTCTTC. Translating it yields CASSLESRDEQFF. The full variable domain, in which reference TRBV7-2 and TRBJ2-1 provide the parts outside the CDR3, is GAGVSQSPSNKVTEKGKDVELRCDPISGHTALYWYRQSLGQGLEFLIYFQGNSAPDKSGLPSDRFSAERTGGSVSTLTIQRTQQEDSAVYLCASSLESRDEQFFGPGTRLTVL.

This clonotype was seen many times. This CDR3 is CATSDLLSGKNIQYF. The CDR3 DNA reads as TGTGCCACCTCCGACCTACTCTCAGGCAAAAACATTCAGTACTTC. The J gene is TRBJ2-4, the V gene TRBV27; D is unresolved. The germline V gene has CDR1 MNHEY and CDR2 SMNVEV (reference sequence). The V and J ends lost 10 bases and 3 bases respectively, with 19 bases between them. CDR3 length: 15 residues.

This clonotype was observed many times. The J gene is TRBJ2-5, the V gene TRBV28; D call uncertain. Germline loops: CDR1 MDHEN, CDR2 SYDVKM. The CDR3 is 12 amino acids. Trimming removed 3 bases from V and 5 bases from J, with 7 bases in between. The CDR3 sequence is CASSFQVETQYF. DNA of the CDR3: TGTGCCAGCAGTTTTCAGGTGGAGACCCAGTACTTC.

This clonotype was picked up many times. The rearrangement joins TRBV5-4 to TRBJ1-2; 7 bases are a match to TRBD1. From germline, CDR1 is SGHNT and CDR2 YYREEE (reference sequence). The CDR3 sequence is 16 residues long. J lost 5 bases, V lost 6 bases, and 16 bases had no gene match. The CDR3 DNA is TGTGCCAGCACCGTTACTAAGGGGGCAGTAGGGTATGGCTACACCTTC. Translated, it gives CASTVTKGAVGYGYTF.

In its sample, this clonotype was seen a few times. The J gene is TRBJ2-5, the V gene TRBV7-6; D unclear. V was clipped by 4 bases and J by 5 bases, with 8 bases between them. Germline V lookup: CDR1 SGHVS, CDR2 FNYEAQ. This CDR3 comprises 12 residues. CDR3 protein: CASSSDMETQYF. DNA of the CDR3: TGTGCCAGCAGCTCCGACATGGAGACCCAGTACTTC.